This T cell receptor (beta chain) was sequenced in a study of shared clonotypes between healthy human individuals. As regards this clone: Its antigen is not identified.

CDR1 is SEHNR and CDR2 is FQNEAQ in the germline V gene (reference sequence). There are 17 residues in the CDR3. Germline trimming cut 6 bases from V and 6 bases from J; bases unmatched to any gene: 14. Recent acute infections and vaccinations were absent in the healthy HIV-negative adult donors. Study-level results: The study found roughly 5% of naive CD4 clonotypes shared across a few donors.

Data came from immunoSEQ multiplex PCR; TCRdb stores just in-frame clones and leaves some out. The sample yields 1,500,000 or so clones, about 98.5% seen once. V and J are TRBV7-9 and TRBJ2-1; 10 bases align to TRBD2. This sequence originates from a man between 25 and 39 years old in good health. Material for sequencing was naive CD4+ T cells sorted from blood. Noted subset: CD45RA+ positively selected. The CDR3 is CASSLSLASGSGNEQFF. The CDR3 coding sequence is TGTGCCAGCAGTCTTAGCCTAGCTAGCGGGAGTGGCAATGAGCAGTTCTTC.